The TCR beta chain described here comes from a study of Graves' ophthalmopathy and Graves' hyperthyroidism. Overall study findings and caveats: Most thyroid clonotypes with frequency above 0.001 were detected in blood too.

Those donors who had ophthalmopathy presented with moderate-to-severe activity, a CAS of ≥3, a NOSPECS of ≥4 and a duration under 3 months. Trimming removed 0 bases from V and 1 base from J, with 9 bases in between. The CDR3 loop spans 15 amino acids. The germline CDR1 and CDR2 sequences are SEHNR and FQNEAQ (reference sequence). From RNA, the CDR3 regions of TCR beta chains were amplified and sequenced. Second-round multiplex PCR followed a first-round RT-PCR using HTBI primers. From the multiplex PCR reads, TCRdb called clonotypes with MiXCR, one entry per CDR3 protein. The table lists about 740,000 distinct CDR3 sequences, approximately 40% of them singletons. With regard to this clonotype: As yet, its antigen is unknown.

This sequence originates from an adult man with Graves' ophthalmopathy. The sample taken for sequencing was peripheral blood. This sequence joins TRBV7-9 and TRBJ2-5, with a possible D match to TRBD2 (6 bases). The CDR3 DNA is TGTGCCAGCAGCTTAGCACAGCGGGCCCAAGAGACCCAGTACTTC. Its protein product is CASSLAQRAQETQYF.